Below are 17 T cell receptor beta chains sequenced from a single sample in a study of shared clonotypes between healthy human individuals. TCRdb keeps only in-frame clones here, not all; method: immunoSEQ multiplex PCR. Of about 660,000 clones in the sample, about 74% are singletons; the top ten hold more than 1.5%. The sequenced sample consisted of memory CD4+ T cells sorted from blood. Regarding subset: CD45RA-negative fraction. The receptors derive from a woman aged 25 to 45 in good health.

The chain uses TRBV28 and TRBJ1-5; D unclear. Trimming shortened V by 7 bases and J by 6 bases, and 13 bases separated the two germline ends. Germline CDR1 reads MDHEN; CDR2 reads SYDVKM. This CDR3 contains 13 residues. In DNA, the CDR3 is TGTGCCAGCACCATCATCTCGGGTCAGCCCCAGCATTTT. As protein: CASTIISGQPQHF.

Remarks on this clone: Different DNA sequences within this sample yield the same CDR3. The CDR3 loop reads CASSAMTSEETQYF. CDR3 bases: TGCGCCAGCAGCGCAATGACTAGCGAAGAGACCCAGTACTTC. The chain employs TRBV5-1 and TRBJ2-5; TRBD2 agrees at 8 bases. Germline V gene data show CDR1 as SGHRS and CDR2 as YFSETQ. The CDR3 totals 14 residues. With 4 bases clipped from V and 3 bases from J, the junction kept 5 bases outside the gene matches.

The chain carries TRBV27 and TRBJ2-7, with D possibly TRBD2 on 6 matching bases. V was shortened by 1 base and J by 2 bases, with 12 bases between the two germline ends. The CDR3 loop spans 15 amino acids. The germline gives CDR1 MNHEY, CDR2 SMNVEV (reference sequence). The CDR3 DNA follows: TGTGCCAGCAGTTTATTGAGCGGCGGGACCTACGAGCAGTACTTC. Translated, it gives CASSLLSGGTYEQYF.

The chain employs TRBV7-9 and TRBJ2-7; the D is unclear. The CDR3 covers 14 residues. V shed 5 bases and J shed 2 bases, with 13 bases lying between them. Germline values: CDR1 SEHNR, CDR2 FQNEAQ (reference sequence). CDR3 region: CASSGRTAAYEQYF. CDR3 DNA: TGTGCCAGCAGCGGGCGGACGGCCGCCTACGAGCAGTACTTC.

The chain employs TRBV21-1 and TRBJ2-7; whether TRBD1, the table's D call, matches the DNA was not checked. TRBV21-1 is a pseudogene locus. The CDR3 sequence is 16 residues long. This CDR3 is CASSKPLGQGACEQYF. The CDR3 nucleotides are TGTGCCAGCAGCAAACCCTTGGGACAGGGGGCATGCGAGCAGTACTTC.

The chain has TRBV19 and TRBJ2-7, with D tentatively TRBD1 (7 bases). This CDR3 comprises 16 residues. Germline-derived CDR1 and CDR2 are LNHDA and SQIVND (reference sequence). The V end was cut by 2 bases, the J end by 3 bases, with 17 bases between. CDR3 in DNA: TGTGCCAGTAGTATATCGGTCCTCCAGGGGGGCTACGAGCAGTACTTC. Encoded protein: CASSISVLQGGYEQYF.

The chain links TRBV6-5 to TRBJ1-3; D gene uncertain. V lost 0 bases to trimming and J lost 3 bases, with 9 bases between them. The CDR3 has 15 residues. The germline CDR1 and CDR2 sequences are MNHEY and SVGAGI. The CDR3 nucleotides are TGTGCCAGCAGTTACTCGAGCGCAGATGGAAACACCATATATTTT. The encoded protein is CASSYSSADGNTIYF.

V and J are TRBV5-1 and TRBJ1-1; a possible D gene is TRBD1 (5 bases). The CDR3 runs to 15 residues. From germline, CDR1 is SGHRS and CDR2 YFSETQ. The V and J ends lost 1 base and 3 bases respectively, with 13 bases between them. In DNA, the CDR3 is TGCGCCAGCAGCTTGTTTGCAGGGCTGGACACTGAAGCTTTCTTT. This gives the protein CASSLFAGLDTEAFF.

This clone was seen repeatedly, ten times or more. The V call is TRBV10-1, the J call TRBJ2-7; a weak D match, TRBD1 (6 bases). V gave up 0 bases and J gave up 2 bases, with 8 bases separating them. The germline V gene encodes CDR1 WNHNN and CDR2 SYGVQD (reference sequence). The CDR3 has 14 amino acids. CDR3 region: CASSESTGTYEQYF. CDR3 sequence (DNA): TGCGCCAGCAGTGAGTCCACAGGGACCTACGAGCAGTACTTC.

The chain has TRBV10-3 and TRBJ2-7, with D hard to call. This CDR3 has 11 residues. The germline CDR1 and CDR2 sequences are ENHRY and SYGVKD. V was pared by 6 bases and J by 4 bases, with 7 bases between. CDR3 sequence (DNA): TGTGCCATCAGGGACGCTTACGAGCAGTACTTC. Translated: CAIRDAYEQYF.

This clone has just a few counts. The gene calls are TRBV27 and TRBJ2-7; D is possibly TRBD1 or TRBD2 (5 bases each). Looked up from germline, CDR1 is MNHEY and CDR2 is SMNVEV (reference sequence). The CDR3 sequence is 14 residues long. V dropped 4 bases and J dropped 2 bases, with 12 bases sitting between them. For the CDR3, the DNA is TGTGCCAGCAGTTGGCAGATGGGGGCCTACGAGCAGTACTTC. Translation: CASSWQMGAYEQYF.

This chain links TRBV4-1 with TRBJ2-3; D uncertain. The CDR3 totals 13 residues. Germline CDR1 is MGHRA and CDR2 is YSYEKL. Trimming shortened V by 6 bases and J by 10 bases, and 17 bases separated the two germline ends. CDR3: CASSETRTRPQYF. As DNA, the CDR3 is TGCGCCAGCAGTGAAACCCGGACGAGGCCGCAGTATTTT.

The gene calls are TRBV6-1 and TRBJ2-2; 10 bases fit TRBD2. V lost 5 bases to trimming and J lost 7 bases; unmatched junction nucleotides: 7. CDR3 length: 15 amino acids. Germline CDR1 reads MNHNS; CDR2 reads SASEGT. CDR3 protein: CASSRLAGVIGELFF. The CDR3 nucleotides read TGTGCCAGCAGTAGGCTAGCGGGAGTGATCGGGGAGCTGTTTTTT.

V is TRBV11-1 and J is TRBJ2-3; 9 bases map to TRBD1. The V segment lost 1 base and the J segment 6 bases; nucleotides outside the gene matches: 11. The CDR3 is made up of 17 amino acids. The V gene's germline CDR1 is SGHAT and CDR2 FQDESV (reference sequence). The CDR3 DNA reads TGTGCCAGCAGCTTAGTAGACAGGGGGGTTCCCTCCGATACGCAGTATTTT. It is translated as CASSLVDRGVPSDTQYF. Filled out from reference TRBV11-1 and TRBJ2-3, the complete variable domain reads EAEVAQSPRYKITEKSQAVAFWCDPISGHATLYWYRQILGQGPELLVQFQDESVVDDSQLPKDRFSAERLKGVDSTLKIQPAELGDSAMYLCASSLVDRGVPSDTQYFGPGTRLTVL.

CDR3 protein: CASSARIEPQHF. CDR3 sequence (DNA): TGTGCCAGTAGTGCCCGAATTGAGCCCCAGCATTTT. V usage is TRBV19 and J usage is TRBJ1-5; no reliable D call. Germline loops: CDR1 LNHDA, CDR2 SQIVND (reference sequence). The V end lost 5 bases, the J end lost 8 bases, and 10 bases lay between the germline ends. The CDR3 is 12 amino acids.

This clone has just one count. The chain recombines TRBV7-2 with TRBJ1-5; maybe TRBD1 (5 bases). The CDR3 runs to 14 residues. The V and J ends lost 0 bases and 6 bases respectively, with 9 bases between them. Germline V gene lookup returns CDR1 SGHTA and CDR2 FQGNSA. This CDR3 is CASSLARAGQPQHF. As DNA, the CDR3 is TGTGCCAGCAGCTTAGCCAGGGCGGGTCAGCCCCAGCATTTT.

CDR3 bases: TGTGCCAGCAGCCCGGGACAGGGAACCTCCTACGAGCAGTACTTC. Translation: CASSPGQGTSYEQYF. The V gene is TRBV6-5, the J gene TRBJ2-7; 9 bases match TRBD1. Germline CDR1 MNHEY, CDR2 SVGAGI. V lost 6 bases to trimming and J lost 0 bases; unmatched junction nucleotides: 6. The CDR3 runs 15 residues.